Each of the 32 T cell receptor beta chains below was sequenced from the same sample in a study of technical replicates of blood from a handful of donors. Profiling relied on immunoSEQ multiplex PCR, and the TCRdb table lists in-frame clones only, not all of them. This sample has around 84,000 clones, with 95% to 98% found just once. What was sequenced was T cells isolated from PBMCs. The receptor set was obtained from a human donor in good health.

J is TRBJ1-5 and V is TRBV9, with D maybe TRBD1 (5 bases). Trimming stripped 2 bases from V and 5 bases from J, with 8 bases between. The CDR3 spans 13 residues. CDR1 SGDLS and CDR2 YYNGEE come from the germline V gene. The CDR3 nucleotides are TGTGCCAGCAGCGTGCGGGGCGATCAGCCCCAGCATTTT. Its protein product is CASSVRGDQPQHF. Supplemented by reference TRBV9 and TRBJ1-5, the full variable domain reads DSGVTQTPKHLITATGQRVTLRCSPRSGDLSVYWYQQSLDQGLQFLIQYYNGEERAKGNILERFSAQQFPDLHSELNLSSLELGDSALYFCASSVRGDQPQHFGDGTRLSIL.

The CDR3 DNA follows: TGCGCCAGCAGCTTGGGGGCTAGCGGAGTAGACAATGAGCAGTTCTTC. It translates to CASSLGASGVDNEQFF. The genes are TRBV5-1 and TRBJ2-1, with 7 bases fitting TRBD2. Losses at the gene ends were 0 bases for V and 5 bases for J; bases not matched to a gene: 8. This CDR3 is built from 16 residues. CDR1 is SGHRS, CDR2 YFSETQ, per germline. Supplemented by reference TRBV5-1 and TRBJ2-1, the full variable domain reads KAGVTQTPRYLIKTRGQQVTLSCSPISGHRSVSWYQQTPGQGLQFLFEYFSETQRNKGNFPGRFSGRQFSNSRSEMNVSTLELGDSALYLCASSLGASGVDNEQFFGPGTRLTVL.

The chain joins TRBV5-4 to TRBJ1-2, with TRBD1 identical over 9 bases. The CDR3 is made up of 16 amino acids. From germline, CDR1 is SGHNT and CDR2 YYREEE (reference sequence). V gave up 1 base and J gave up 6 bases; unmatched junction bases: 10. CDR3 DNA sequence: TGTGCCAGCAGCTTGTCCCTTTACAGGGGGCGTGATGGCTACACCTTC. Amino acid sequence: CASSLSLYRGRDGYTF.

The J gene is TRBJ2-1, the V gene TRBV25-1; the match to TRBD1 covers 8 bases. Unmatched junction bases numbered 13, after V lost 2 bases and J lost 7 bases. The CDR3 loop spans 17 amino acids. CDR1 and CDR2 from the germline V gene are MGHDK and SYGVNS. The CDR3 DNA reads TGTGCCAGCAGTGAACACCTGTCCCCGGACAGGGCGAATGAGCAGTTCTTC. It encodes CASSEHLSPDRANEQFF.

This chain uses TRBV6-6 with TRBJ1-1; possible D gene TRBD1, 5 bases. This CDR3 spans 14 amino acids. V was clipped by 11 bases and J by 0 bases, with 16 bases between them. Germline CDR1 reads MNHNY; CDR2 reads SVGAGI (reference sequence). CDR3 bases: TGTGCCTGCGGAGCGGGACGGATGAACACTGAAGCTTTCTTT. This translates into CACGAGRMNTEAFF.

This clone was counted once. The chain couples TRBV4-1 to TRBJ2-6; the match to TRBD1 covers 8 bases. Germline trimming cut 1 base from V and 0 bases from J; bases unmatched to any gene: 8. Germline-derived CDR1 and CDR2 are MGHRA and YSYEKL. The CDR3 consists of 19 residues. The CDR3 protein is CASSQGTGGYLSGANVLTF. In DNA form, the CDR3 reads TGCGCCAGCAGCCAAGGAACAGGGGGATACCTCTCTGGGGCCAACGTCCTGACTTTC.

This rearrangement joins TRBV11-3 to TRBJ1-1; maybe TRBD1 (5 bases). The V end lost 0 bases, the J end lost 1 base, and 12 bases lay between the germline ends. Germline V gene lookup returns CDR1 SGHNT and CDR2 YENEEA. The CDR3 has 16 residues. The CDR3 sequence: CASSLDGGVRNTEAFF. Written as DNA, the CDR3 is TGTGCCAGCAGCTTAGATGGGGGGGTGAGGAACACTGAAGCTTTCTTT.

The V call is TRBV28, the J call TRBJ1-2, with 7 nucleotides matching TRBD1. After removal of 5 bases from V and 2 bases from J, the junction contained 5 bases not matched to a gene. The germline V gene has CDR1 MDHEN and CDR2 SYDVKM. This CDR3 has 14 amino acids. The CDR3 nucleotides read TGTGCCAGCAGTCTAGCAGGGGGGAACTATGGCTACACCTTC. Translation: CASSLAGGNYGYTF.

The V call is TRBV5-8, the J call TRBJ2-1; a weak D match, TRBD2 (6 bases). This CDR3 contains 16 residues. Germline V lookup: CDR1 SGHTS, CDR2 YDEGEE. V gave up 2 bases and J gave up 7 bases, with 19 bases separating them. Written as DNA, the CDR3 is TGTGCCAGCAGCTTTGGGGGTCCGGCTAGCGTTAATGAGCAGTTCTTC. It specifies CASSFGGPASVNEQFF.

This chain links TRBV25-1 with TRBJ2-7; D is possibly TRBD2 (6 bases). The CDR3 is 16 residues long. V dropped 3 bases and J dropped 3 bases, with 18 bases sitting between them. Germline CDR1 is MGHDK and CDR2 is SYGVNS. In DNA form, the CDR3 reads TGTGCCAGCAGTGATGCCGGACCGACTAGGTACTACGAGCAGTACTTC. Its protein product is CASSDAGPTRYYEQYF.

This chain connects TRBV28 to TRBJ2-3; D possibly corresponds to TRBD2 (6 bases). The CDR3 consists of 16 residues. Germline CDR1 is MDHEN and CDR2 is SYDVKM. V dropped 2 bases and J dropped 2 bases, with 14 bases sitting between them. The CDR3 DNA follows: TGTGCCAGCAGTTTAGTTTCATCGGGGGTCACAGATACGCAGTATTTT. It codes for CASSLVSSGVTDTQYF.

J is TRBJ2-3 and V is TRBV30, with 7 bases matching TRBD1. With V trimmed by 0 bases and J by 4 bases, 16 bases remained unmatched. The V gene's germline CDR1 is GTSNPN and CDR2 SVGIG (reference sequence). CDR3 size: 18 residues. The CDR3 DNA follows: TGTGCCTGGAGTGTACAGTTTTTTGGGGACAGAATACCAGATACGCAGTATTTT. Its translation: CAWSVQFFGDRIPDTQYF.

The J gene is TRBJ2-7, the V gene TRBV4-1; 8 nucleotides agree with TRBD2. The length of the CDR3 is 16 residues. Trimming removed 0 bases from V and 1 base from J; junction bases left unmatched: 5. Germline CDR1 reads MGHRA; CDR2 reads YSYEKL. CDR3 DNA sequence: TGCGCCAGCAGCCAAGATTGGGCGGGAGGTTCCTACGAGCAGTACTTC. Encoded protein: CASSQDWAGGSYEQYF.

The V gene is TRBV2, the J gene TRBJ2-1; 7 bases are a match to TRBD2. V lost 5 bases to trimming and J lost 11 bases; unmatched junction nucleotides: 6. Germline V gene sequence: CDR1 SNHLY, CDR2 FYNNEI. This CDR3 region has 12 residues. CDR3 amino acids: CASSPPGGKQFF. CDR3 nucleotide sequence: TGTGCCAGCAGTCCTCCGGGGGGAAAGCAGTTCTTC.

The chain carries TRBV11-1 and TRBJ2-2; D is uncertain. V lost 3 bases to trimming and J lost 6 bases, with 5 bases between them. The CDR3 is 12 amino acids. The germline CDR1 and CDR2 sequences are SGHAT and FQDESV (reference sequence). The CDR3 loop is CASSFSPGELFF. DNA of the CDR3: TGTGCCAGCAGCTTTAGTCCCGGGGAGCTGTTTTTT. Combining the CDR3 with reference TRBV11-1 and TRBJ2-2 gives the whole variable domain EAEVAQSPRYKITEKSQAVAFWCDPISGHATLYWYRQILGQGPELLVQFQDESVVDDSQLPKDRFSAERLKGVDSTLKIQPAELGDSAMYLCASSFSPGELFFGEGSRLTVL.

The rearrangement links TRBV6-6 to TRBJ1-1, with D hard to call. The CDR3 has 11 amino acids. Germline values: CDR1 MNHNY, CDR2 SVGAGI (reference sequence). The V end lost 5 bases, the J end lost 7 bases, and 8 bases lay between the germline ends. This chain's CDR3 is CASSPGNEAFF. The CDR3 nucleotides are TGTGCCAGCAGTCCGGGGAATGAAGCTTTCTTT.

The chain uses TRBV6-5 and TRBJ2-3; 12 bases match TRBD2. This CDR3 has 15 amino acids. Germline CDR1 is MNHEY and CDR2 is SVGAGI. The V and J ends lost 2 bases and 6 bases, in that order; junction bases with no gene match: 3. The CDR3 sequence is CASSYRLAGADTQYF. The CDR3 coding sequence is TGTGCCAGCAGTTACAGACTAGCGGGGGCCGATACGCAGTATTTT.

The V gene is TRBV10-2, the J gene TRBJ1-1; D is possibly TRBD1 (6 bases). The V end lost 8 bases, the J end lost 5 bases, and 12 bases lay between the germline ends. Germline V gives CDR1 WSHSY, CDR2 SAAADI. The CDR3 has 12 amino acids. CDR3 sequence reads: CASLRGGTEAFF. The CDR3 coding sequence is TGCGCCAGCCTCAGGGGAGGGACTGAAGCTTTCTTT.

The chain links TRBV2 to TRBJ1-3; 9 nucleotides agree with TRBD1. The germline gives CDR1 SNHLY, CDR2 FYNNEI. With 4 bases clipped from V and 0 bases from J, the junction kept 7 bases outside the gene matches. The CDR3 contains 17 residues. The CDR3 DNA sequence: TGTGCCAGCAGTGCAGGGACAGGGATTTACTCTGGAAACACCATATATTTT. Translating it yields CASSAGTGIYSGNTIYF.

The DNA for the CDR3 is TGTGCCAGTAGTATTCCGGCTAGCGGTGAAGAGACCCAGTACTTC. Translation: CASSIPASGEETQYF. The gene calls are TRBV19 and TRBJ2-5; 7 nucleotides align to TRBD2. Germline lookup yields CDR1 LNHDA and CDR2 SQIVND (reference sequence). The V segment lost 3 bases and the J segment 3 bases; nucleotides outside the gene matches: 7. The CDR3 sequence is 15 residues long.

This clone was recorded only once. The J gene is TRBJ2-1, the V gene TRBV6-1; 8 bases map to TRBD2. The CDR3 extends over 15 amino acids. The V and J ends lost 7 bases and 7 bases, in that order; junction bases with no gene match: 12. Germline V CDR1 and CDR2: MNHNS, SASEGT. CDR3 DNA sequence: TGTGCCAGCAATTCCGGGGGGGAGGGAAAGAATGAGCAGTTCTTC. Translation: CASNSGGEGKNEQFF.

CDR3 nucleotide sequence: TGTGCCAGCGGACAGGTAGGGAACACTGAAGCTTTCTTT. Translation: CASGQVGNTEAFF. The V gene is TRBV27, the J gene TRBJ1-1, with 7 bases aligning to TRBD1. CDR1 is MNHEY, CDR2 SMNVEV, per germline (reference sequence). There are 13 residues in the CDR3. Unmatched junction bases numbered 4, after V lost 8 bases and J lost 1 base.

The chain couples TRBV7-2 to TRBJ2-2; possible D gene TRBD2, 6 bases. The CDR3 spans 16 residues. Germline V gene lookup returns CDR1 SGHTA and CDR2 FQGNSA. Trimming removed 1 base from V and 4 bases from J, with 13 bases in between. This chain's CDR3 is CASSLGGRPATGELFF. The CDR3 DNA is TGTGCCAGCAGCTTAGGTGGGAGGCCAGCCACCGGGGAGCTGTTTTTT.

The chain links TRBV7-2 to TRBJ1-2; 8 bases map to TRBD1. The V and J ends lost 1 base and 4 bases, in that order; junction bases with no gene match: 11. Germline V gene lookup returns CDR1 SGHTA and CDR2 FQGNSA. This CDR3 is 17 amino acids long. The CDR3 here is CASSLVVPRTGTYGYTF. The DNA of the CDR3 is TGTGCCAGCAGCTTAGTTGTTCCCCGGACAGGGACCTATGGCTACACCTTC.

The chain combines TRBV5-6 with TRBJ1-5; D is unresolved. The CDR3 spans 13 residues. Germline V CDR1 and CDR2: SGHDT, YYEEEE. V was shortened by 4 bases and J by 4 bases, with 9 bases between the two germline ends. The CDR3 loop is CASSLLQNQPQHF. The DNA of the CDR3 is TGTGCCAGCAGCCTCCTACAGAATCAGCCCCAGCATTTT.

V gene TRBV15 combines with J gene TRBJ2-4; tentative D call: TRBD1 (6 bases). CDR3 size: 18 residues. The germline CDR1 and CDR2 sequences are LNHNV and YYDKDF (reference sequence). V was clipped by 0 bases and J by 0 bases, with 15 bases between them. In DNA, the CDR3 is TGTGCCACCAGCAGAGATCAAAGGGGGAGTTCAGCCAAAAACATTCAGTACTTC. Translated, it gives CATSRDQRGSSAKNIQYF.

V usage is TRBV13 and J usage is TRBJ1-2, with TRBD1 identical over 7 bases. V shed 4 bases and J 1 base; nucleotides not matched to a gene: 9. This CDR3 has 16 residues. Germline V gives CDR1 PRHDT, CDR2 FYEKMQ (reference sequence). CDR3 in amino acids: CASSSQGDLINYGYTF. CDR3 in DNA: TGTGCCAGCAGCTCGCAGGGGGACCTCATTAACTATGGCTACACCTTC.

The chain is built from TRBV11-3 and TRBJ2-3, with 7 bases matching TRBD2. The CDR3 spans 16 residues. With V trimmed by 5 bases and J by 2 bases, 10 bases remained unmatched. Germline V gives CDR1 SGHNT, CDR2 YENEEA. The CDR3 nucleotides are TGTGCCAGCAGCCCTACTAGCGCAAGAGACACAGATACGCAGTATTTT. Protein sequence: CASSPTSARDTDTQYF.

The J gene is TRBJ1-6, the V gene TRBV6-1; D perhaps matches TRBD1 (6 bases). V lost 2 bases to trimming and J lost 0 bases, with 14 bases between them. The germline V gene has CDR1 MNHNS and CDR2 SASEGT. The CDR3 sequence is 18 residues long. CDR3 loop: CASSEYRVRGSYNSPLHF. CDR3 coding DNA: TGTGCCAGCAGTGAATACAGGGTTCGAGGCTCCTATAATTCACCCCTCCACTTT.

The chain has TRBV6-6 and TRBJ1-1; 7 nucleotides match TRBD1. With V trimmed by 4 bases and J by 4 bases, 12 bases remained unmatched. CDR3 size: 16 residues. Looked up from germline, CDR1 is MNHNY and CDR2 is SVGAGI (reference sequence). CDR3 amino acids: CASSSPGGQGGTEAFF. CDR3 nucleotide sequence: TGTGCCAGCAGTTCCCCAGGGGGTCAGGGGGGCACTGAAGCTTTCTTT.

The rearrangement uses TRBV5-1 and TRBJ1-2; TRBD1 matches 7 bases. In germline, CDR1 is SGHRS, CDR2 YFSETQ. V was pared by 8 bases and J by 7 bases, with 14 bases of the junction left unmatched. This CDR3 has 14 residues. CDR3 in DNA: TGCGCCAGTCAGACAGGGCCGCAGACAAGTGGCTACACCTTC. Amino acid sequence: CASQTGPQTSGYTF.

V and J are TRBV18 and TRBJ1-1; TRBD1 might be the D (6 bases). V lost 3 bases and J lost 13, with 15 bases in between. CDR1 and CDR2 from the germline V gene are KGHSH and LQKENI. This CDR3 has 12 residues. Written as DNA, the CDR3 is TGTGCCAGCTCACCTGAGTCCAGGGGATGTTTCTTT. It yields the protein CASSPESRGCFF.